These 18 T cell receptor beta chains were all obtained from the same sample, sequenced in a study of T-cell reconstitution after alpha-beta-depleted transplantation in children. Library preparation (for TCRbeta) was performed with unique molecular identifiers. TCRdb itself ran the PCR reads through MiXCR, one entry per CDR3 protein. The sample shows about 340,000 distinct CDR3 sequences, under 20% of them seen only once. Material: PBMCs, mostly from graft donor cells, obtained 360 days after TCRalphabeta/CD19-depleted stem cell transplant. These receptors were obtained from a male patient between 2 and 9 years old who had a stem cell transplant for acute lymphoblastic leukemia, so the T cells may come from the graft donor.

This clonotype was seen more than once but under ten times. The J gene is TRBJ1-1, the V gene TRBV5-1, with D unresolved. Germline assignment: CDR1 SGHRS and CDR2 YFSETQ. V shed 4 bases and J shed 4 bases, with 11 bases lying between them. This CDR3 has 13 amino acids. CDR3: CASSPPDTTEAFF. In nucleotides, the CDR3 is TGCGCCAGCAGCCCCCCCGACACCACTGAAGCTTTCTTT.

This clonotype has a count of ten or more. The CDR3 reads CASSVAGAETQYF. The CDR3 nucleotides are TGTGCCAGCAGTGTAGCGGGAGCGGAGACCCAGTACTTC. J is TRBJ2-5 and V is TRBV25-1, with TRBD2 identical over 9 bases. CDR1 is MGHDK, CDR2 SYGVNS, per germline. V gave up 4 bases and J gave up 5 bases; unmatched junction bases: 2. This CDR3 is built from 13 residues.

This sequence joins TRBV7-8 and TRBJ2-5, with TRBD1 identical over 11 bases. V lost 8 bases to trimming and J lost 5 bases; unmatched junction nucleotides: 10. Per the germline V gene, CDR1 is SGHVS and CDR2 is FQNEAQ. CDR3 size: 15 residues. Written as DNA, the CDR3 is TGTGCCAGCTTAACCGGACAGGGGGCGTGGGAGACCCAGTACTTC. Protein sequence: CASLTGQGAWETQYF.

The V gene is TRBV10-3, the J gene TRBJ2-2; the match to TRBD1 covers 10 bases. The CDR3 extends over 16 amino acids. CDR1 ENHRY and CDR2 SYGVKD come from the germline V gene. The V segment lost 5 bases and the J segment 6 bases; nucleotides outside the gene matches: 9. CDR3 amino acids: CAISSSGTGEAGELFF. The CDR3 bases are TGTGCCATCAGTTCTTCCGGGACAGGGGAAGCCGGGGAGCTGTTTTTT.

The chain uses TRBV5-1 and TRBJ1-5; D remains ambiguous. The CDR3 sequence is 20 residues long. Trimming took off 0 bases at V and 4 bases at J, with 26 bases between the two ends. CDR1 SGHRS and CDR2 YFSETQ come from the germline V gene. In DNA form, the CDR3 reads TGCGCCAGCAGCTTGGAATTCTGGTGTCTTTTTACTTGGATTAATCAGCCCCAGCATTTT. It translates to CASSLEFWCLFTWINQPQHF.

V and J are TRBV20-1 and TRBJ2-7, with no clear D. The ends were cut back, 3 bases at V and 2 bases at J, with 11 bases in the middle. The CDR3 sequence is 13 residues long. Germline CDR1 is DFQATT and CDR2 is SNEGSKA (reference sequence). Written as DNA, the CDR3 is TGCAGTGCTAGGTCAGCTTCGACCTACGAGCAGTACTTC. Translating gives CSARSASTYEQYF.

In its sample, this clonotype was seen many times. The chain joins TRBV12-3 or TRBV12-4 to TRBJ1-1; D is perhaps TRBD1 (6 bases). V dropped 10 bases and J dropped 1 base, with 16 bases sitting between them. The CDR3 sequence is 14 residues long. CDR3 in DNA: TGTGCCACCCAACCCGGGACACCGAACACTGAAGCTTTCTTT. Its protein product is CATQPGTPNTEAFF.

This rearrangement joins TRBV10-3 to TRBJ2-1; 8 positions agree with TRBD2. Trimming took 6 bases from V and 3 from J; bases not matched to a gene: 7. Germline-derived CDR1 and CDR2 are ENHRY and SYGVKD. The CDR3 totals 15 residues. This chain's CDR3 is CAISPTSGVYNEQFF. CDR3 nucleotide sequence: TGTGCCATCAGCCCCACTAGCGGAGTCTACAATGAGCAGTTCTTC.

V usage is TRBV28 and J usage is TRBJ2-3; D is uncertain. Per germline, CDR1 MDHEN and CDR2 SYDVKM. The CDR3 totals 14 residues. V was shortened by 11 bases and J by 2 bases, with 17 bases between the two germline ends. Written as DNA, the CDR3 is TGTGCCGCCGAATCCGGTCTCTACACAGATACGCAGTATTTT. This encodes CAAESGLYTDTQYF. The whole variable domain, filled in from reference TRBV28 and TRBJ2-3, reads DVKVTQSSRYLVKRTGEKVFLECVQDMDHENMFWYRQDPGLGLRLIYFSYDVKMKEKGDIPEGYSVSREKKERFSLILESASTNQTSMYLCAAESGLYTDTQYFGPGTRLTVL.

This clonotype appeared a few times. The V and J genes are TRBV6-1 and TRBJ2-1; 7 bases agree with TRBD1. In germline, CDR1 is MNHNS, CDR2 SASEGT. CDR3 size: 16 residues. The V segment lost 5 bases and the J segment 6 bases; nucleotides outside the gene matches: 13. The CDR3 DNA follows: TGTGCCAGCAGTCCCCCGTCCAGTCAGGGGGTCAATGAGCAGTTCTTC. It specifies CASSPPSSQGVNEQFF.

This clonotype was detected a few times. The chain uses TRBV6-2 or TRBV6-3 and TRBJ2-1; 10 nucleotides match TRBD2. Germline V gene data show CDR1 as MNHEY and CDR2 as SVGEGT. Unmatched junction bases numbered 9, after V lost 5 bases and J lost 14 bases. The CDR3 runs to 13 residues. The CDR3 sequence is CASSARLAGVKFF. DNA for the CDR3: TGTGCCAGCAGTGCCCGCCTAGCGGGAGTTAAGTTCTTC.

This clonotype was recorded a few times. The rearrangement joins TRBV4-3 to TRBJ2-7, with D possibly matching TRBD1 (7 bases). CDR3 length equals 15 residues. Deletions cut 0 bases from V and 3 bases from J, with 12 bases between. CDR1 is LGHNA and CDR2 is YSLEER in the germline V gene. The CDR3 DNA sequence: TGCGCCAGCAGCCAAGATGGGGGGACAGTCTACGAGCAGTACTTC. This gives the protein CASSQDGGTVYEQYF.

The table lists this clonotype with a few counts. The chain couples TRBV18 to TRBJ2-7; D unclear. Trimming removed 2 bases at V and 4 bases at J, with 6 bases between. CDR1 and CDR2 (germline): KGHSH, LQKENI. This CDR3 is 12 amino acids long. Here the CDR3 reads CASSPSRYEQYF. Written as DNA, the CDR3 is TGTGCCAGCTCACCAAGCAGATACGAGCAGTACTTC.

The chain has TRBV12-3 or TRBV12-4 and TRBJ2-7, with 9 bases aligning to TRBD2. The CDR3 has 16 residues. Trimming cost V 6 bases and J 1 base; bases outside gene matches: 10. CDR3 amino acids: CASSGREGGRSYEQYF. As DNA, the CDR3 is TGTGCCAGCAGCGGGCGGGAGGGTGGACGATCCTACGAGCAGTACTTC.

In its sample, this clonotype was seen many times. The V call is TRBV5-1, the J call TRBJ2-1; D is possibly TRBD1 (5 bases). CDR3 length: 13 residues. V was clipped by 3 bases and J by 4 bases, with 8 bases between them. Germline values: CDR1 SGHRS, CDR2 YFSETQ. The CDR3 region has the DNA TGCGCCAGCAGCTCTAGGGGATACAATGAGCAGTTCTTC. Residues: CASSSRGYNEQFF. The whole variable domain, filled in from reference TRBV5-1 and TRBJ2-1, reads KAGVTQTPRYLIKTRGQQVTLSCSPISGHRSVSWYQQTPGQGLQFLFEYFSETQRNKGNFPGRFSGRQFSNSRSEMNVSTLELGDSALYLCASSSRGYNEQFFGPGTRLTVL.

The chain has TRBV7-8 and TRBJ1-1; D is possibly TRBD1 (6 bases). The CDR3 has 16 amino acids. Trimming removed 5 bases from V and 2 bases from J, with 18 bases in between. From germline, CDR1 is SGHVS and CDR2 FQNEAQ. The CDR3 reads CASSVSGGAFNTEAFF. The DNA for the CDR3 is TGTGCCAGCAGCGTATCCGGGGGGGCCTTTAACACTGAAGCTTTCTTT.

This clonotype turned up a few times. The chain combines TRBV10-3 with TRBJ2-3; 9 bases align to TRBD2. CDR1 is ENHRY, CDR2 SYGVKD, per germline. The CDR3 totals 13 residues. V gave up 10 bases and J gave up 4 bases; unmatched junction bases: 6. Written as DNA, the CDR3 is TGTGCCAATAGCGGGAGTAGGGCAGATACGCAGTATTTT. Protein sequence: CANSGSRADTQYF.

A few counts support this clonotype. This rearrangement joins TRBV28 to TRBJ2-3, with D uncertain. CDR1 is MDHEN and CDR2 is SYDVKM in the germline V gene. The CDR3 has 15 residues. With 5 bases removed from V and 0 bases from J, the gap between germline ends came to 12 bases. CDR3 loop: CASSPDVSSTDTQYF. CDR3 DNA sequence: TGTGCCAGCAGTCCGGACGTTTCTAGCACAGATACGCAGTATTTT.